A single sample is the source of the 10 T cell receptor beta chains below, sequenced in a study of blood T cells in healthy people across ages. With a J-beta primer mix and a sample-barcoded 5' primer, a second PCR ran roughly 6 to 11 cycles. One entry per CDR3 protein results from TCRdb running MiXCR on the 5' RACE reads. The table lists fewer than 2,000,000 distinct CDR3 sequences, about two fifths of them singletons. The material sequenced was blood. All receptors derive from a human donor in good health.

This clonotype was seen only a few times. CDR3 region: CASSFDRTSYNEQFF. CDR3 nucleotide sequence: TGTGCCAGCAGCTTTGACAGGACCTCCTACAATGAGCAGTTCTTC. The chain carries TRBV7-3 and TRBJ2-1; weak D call: TRBD1 (6 bases). Trimming removed 3 bases at V and 0 bases at J, with 9 bases between. CDR3 length: 15 residues. Germline loops: CDR1 SGHTA, CDR2 FQGTGA.

The CDR3 region has the DNA TGTGCCAGCAGCTTATTTGAGACAGGTTCCCAAGAGACCCAGTACTTC. Its protein is CASSLFETGSQETQYF. The V and J genes are TRBV7-2 and TRBJ2-5, with D maybe TRBD1 (6 bases). Germline CDR1 is SGHTA and CDR2 is FQGNSA. Trimming removed 2 bases from V and 1 base from J, with 14 bases in between. This CDR3 is 16 amino acids long.

This clonotype was counted a few times. V and J are TRBV20-1 and TRBJ2-3; possible D gene TRBD2, 5 bases. Germline CDR1 reads DFQATT; CDR2 reads SNEGSKA (reference sequence). V lost 5 bases, J lost 6 bases, and 15 bases lay in between. This CDR3 has 13 residues. CDR3 in amino acids: CSALGNSEDTQYF. DNA for the CDR3: TGCAGTGCTTTGGGAAATAGCGAGGATACGCAGTATTTT.

V and J are TRBV5-1 and TRBJ1-4; D is perhaps TRBD1 (5 bases). Germline V gives CDR1 SGHRS, CDR2 YFSETQ. The CDR3 length is 14 residues. V was clipped by 6 bases and J by 7 bases, with 16 bases between them. The CDR3 region is CASNIDSWPEKLFF. CDR3 DNA sequence: TGCGCCAGCAACATCGACAGTTGGCCTGAAAAACTGTTTTTT.

This clonotype has more than one count but fewer than ten. The chain carries TRBV29-1 and TRBJ2-5, with D possibly TRBD1 on 6 matching bases. Trimming left V 1 base short and J 3 bases short, with 9 bases between. Per the germline V gene, CDR1 is SQVTM and CDR2 is ANQGSEA. The CDR3 has 13 residues. CDR3 in DNA: TGCAGCGTTGAAGTAGCAGGGGAAGAGACCCAGTACTTC. This encodes CSVEVAGEETQYF.

V and J are TRBV18 and TRBJ2-6; D gene ambiguous. CDR1 and CDR2 from the germline V gene are KGHSH and LQKENI. The CDR3 covers 16 residues. V lost 3 bases and J 0 bases, leaving 9 bases between the germline ends. The CDR3 DNA reads as TGTGCCAGCTCACCCCTCCCCGTCTCTGGGGCCAACGTCCTGACTTTC. Translating gives CASSPLPVSGANVLTF.

There are a few counts of this clonotype. This chain links TRBV7-2 with TRBJ2-3, with TRBD2 identical over 12 bases. V was clipped by 1 base and J by 6 bases; unmatched bases: 8. Germline V gene lookup returns CDR1 SGHTA and CDR2 FQGNSA. The CDR3 is 17 amino acids. The CDR3 here is CASSLGPSGGAGDTQYF. The CDR3, as DNA: TGTGCCAGCAGCTTAGGTCCTAGCGGGGGGGCGGGGGATACGCAGTATTTT.

The V gene is TRBV20-1, the J gene TRBJ2-1; 7 bases line up with TRBD1. After removal of 3 bases from V and 4 bases from J, the junction contained 9 bases not matched to a gene. Germline CDR1 is DFQATT and CDR2 is SNEGSKA (reference sequence). CDR3 length: 15 amino acids. CDR3 amino acids: CSASGEQGDYNEQFF. DNA of the CDR3: TGCAGTGCTAGCGGAGAGCAGGGGGATTACAATGAGCAGTTCTTC.

The CDR3 region has the DNA TGTGCCAGCAGCCGACAGGGAACGGATGAAAAACTGTTTTTT. It specifies CASSRQGTDEKLFF. The V gene is TRBV7-9, the J gene TRBJ1-4, with 7 bases fitting TRBD1. The V gene end was trimmed by 5 bases and the J gene end by 6 bases; junction bases not matched to a gene: 6. The CDR3 has 14 residues. Germline loops: CDR1 SEHNR, CDR2 FQNEAQ (reference sequence). The full variable domain, in which reference TRBV7-9 and TRBJ1-4 provide the parts outside the CDR3, is DTGVSQNPRHKITKRGQNVTFRCDPISEHNRLYWYRQTLGQGPEFLTYFQNEAQLEKSRLLSDRFSAERPKGSFSTLEIQRTEQGDSAMYLCASSRQGTDEKLFFGSGTQLSVL.

This clonotype was detected many times. J is TRBJ2-1 and V is TRBV10-3, with 7 bases that match TRBD1. The CDR3 consists of 14 residues. Germline V gives CDR1 ENHRY, CDR2 SYGVKD. The V gene end was trimmed by 4 bases and the J gene end by 6 bases; junction bases not matched to a gene: 6. The CDR3 nucleotides are TGTGCCATCAGTGGAAACCGGGACAGCAATGAGCAGTTCTTC. It translates to CAISGNRDSNEQFF.